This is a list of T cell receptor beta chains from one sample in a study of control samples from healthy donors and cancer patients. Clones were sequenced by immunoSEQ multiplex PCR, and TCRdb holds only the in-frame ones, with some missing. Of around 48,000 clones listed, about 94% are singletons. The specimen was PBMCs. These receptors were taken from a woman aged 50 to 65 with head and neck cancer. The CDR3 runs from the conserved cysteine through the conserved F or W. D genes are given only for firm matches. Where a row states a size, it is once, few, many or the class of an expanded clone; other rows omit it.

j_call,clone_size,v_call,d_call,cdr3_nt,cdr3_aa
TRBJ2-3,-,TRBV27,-,TGTGCCAGCAGTTTTGGGGGATTCCGCACAGATACGCAGTATTTT,CASSFGGFRTDTQYF
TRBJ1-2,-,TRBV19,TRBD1,TGTGCCAGTATGGGGGACAGGGGCGGCTACACCTTC,CASMGDRGGYTF
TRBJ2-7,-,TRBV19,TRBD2,TGTGCCAGTAGTATTAGCGGGCTCTCCTACGAGCAGTACTTC,CASSISGLSYEQYF
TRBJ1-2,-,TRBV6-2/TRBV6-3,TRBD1,TGTGCCAGCAGTCCCGGGACAGGGAACTATGGCTACACCTTC,CASSPGTGNYGYTF
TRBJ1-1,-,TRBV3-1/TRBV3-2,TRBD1,TGTGCCAGCAGCGGACAGGGGATGAACACTGAAGCTTTCTTT,CASSGQGMNTEAFF
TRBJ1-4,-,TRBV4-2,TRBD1,TGTGCCAGCAGCCAAGGACAGGGGCGTGATACTTTT,CASSQGQGRDTF
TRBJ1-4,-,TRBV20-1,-,TGCAGTGCTAGTCCCAGGGGAACTAATGAAAAACTGTTTTTT,CSASPRGTNEKLFF
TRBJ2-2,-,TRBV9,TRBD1,TGTGCCAGCAGCCCTCTCGGACCGACAGGGCGGGCCACCGGGGAGCTGTTTTTT,CASSPLGPTGRATGELFF
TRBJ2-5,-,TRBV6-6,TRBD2,TGTGCCAGCAGATCTAGCGGGAGAACGGAGACCCAGTACTTC,CASRSSGRTETQYF
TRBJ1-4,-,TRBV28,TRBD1,TGTGCCAGCAGTTCAGTCGTGGCAGGGACAGAGCTTAATGAAAAACTGTTTTTT,CASSSVVAGTELNEKLFF
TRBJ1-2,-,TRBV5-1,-,TGCGCCAGCAGCTTGGCACAGCTCTCGCTTGACTACACCTTC,CASSLAQLSLDYTF
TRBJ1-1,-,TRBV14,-,TGTGCCAGCAGCCAAGAAAGGGACTATAACACTGAAGCTTTCTTT,CASSQERDYNTEAFF
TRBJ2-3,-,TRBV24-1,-,TGTGCCACCAGTGATCCACGACAGCCCACAGATACGCAGTATTTT,CATSDPRQPTDTQYF
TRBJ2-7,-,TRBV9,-,TGTGCCAGCAGCGTAGGAGGGGAGAGCTCCTACGAGCAGTACTTC,CASSVGGESSYEQYF
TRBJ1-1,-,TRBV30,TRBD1,TGTGCCTGGCAAACAGGGGATAGCGCTGAAGCTTTCTTT,CAWQTGDSAEAFF
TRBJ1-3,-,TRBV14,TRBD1,TGTGCCAGCAGCCTACAGGGGCACTCTGGAAACACCATATATTTT,CASSLQGHSGNTIYF
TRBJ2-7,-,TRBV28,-,TGTGCCAGCAGTTTAGGGATGTCCTACGAGCAGTACTTC,CASSLGMSYEQYF
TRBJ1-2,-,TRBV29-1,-,TGCAGCGCGCAGACAGTTCCTTATGGCTACACCTTC,CSAQTVPYGYTF
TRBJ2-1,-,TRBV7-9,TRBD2,TGTGCCAGCAGCCCTCGGGGACTAACCAATGAGCAGTTCTTC,CASSPRGLTNEQFF
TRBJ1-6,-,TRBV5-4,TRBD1,TGTGCCAGCAGTTACGGGGACAGAAATTCACCCCTCCACTTT,CASSYGDRNSPLHF
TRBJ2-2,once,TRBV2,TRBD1,TGTGCCAGCAGTGAATGGTCAGGGGGCAGAACCGGGGAGCTGTTTTTT,CASSEWSGGRTGELFF
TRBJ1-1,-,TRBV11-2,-,TGTGCCAGCGTTCGAGCGGGTATGGGCACTGAAGCTTTCTTT,CASVRAGMGTEAFF
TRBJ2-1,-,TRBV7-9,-,TGTGCCAGCAGCTCACTAGTCGGATCCTACAATGAGCAGTTCTTC,CASSSLVGSYNEQFF
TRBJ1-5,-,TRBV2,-,TGTGCCAGCAGAAGGGACCACAATCAGCCCCAGCATTTT,CASRRDHNQPQHF
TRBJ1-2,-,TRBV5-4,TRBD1,TGTGCCAGCAGCCTAGGGACAGAAGCTAACTATGGCTACACCTTC,CASSLGTEANYGYTF
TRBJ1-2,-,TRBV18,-,TGTGCCAGCTCACCTACTAGGGAAAACTATGGCTACACCTTC,CASSPTRENYGYTF
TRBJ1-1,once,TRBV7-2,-,TGTGCCAGCAGTTCACAGGGCACCTCAGAAGCTTTCTTT,CASSSQGTSEAFF
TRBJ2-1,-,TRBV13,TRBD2,TGTGCCAGCAACCCCGGGACTAGCAGTAATGAGCAGTTCTTC,CASNPGTSSNEQFF
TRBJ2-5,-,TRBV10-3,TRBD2,TGTGCCACCGGTCATAGCGGGAGGGAGACCCAGTACTTC,CATGHSGRETQYF
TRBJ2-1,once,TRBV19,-,TGTGCCAGTAGGAATTACAATGAGCAGTTCTTC,CASRNYNEQFF
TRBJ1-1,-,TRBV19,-,TGTGCCAGTAGTATAAGCGGGGTCTTGTCCAACACTGAAGCTTTCTTT,CASSISGVLSNTEAFF
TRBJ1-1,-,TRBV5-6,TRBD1,TGTGCCAGCAGCTTGGAGAGGGGGCCTGAAGCTTTCTTT,CASSLERGPEAFF
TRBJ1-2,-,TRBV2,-,TGTGCCAGCATTCTTTCAAGGGGGGGATTCGGCTACACCTTC,CASILSRGGFGYTF
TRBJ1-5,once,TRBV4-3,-,TGCGCCAGCAGCCAAGAAGCCGGGTTTGGGACGAGCAATCAGCCCCAGCATTTT,CASSQEAGFGTSNQPQHF
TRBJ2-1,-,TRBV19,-,TGTGCCAGTAGTGACAGGTGGAATGAGCAGTTCTTC,CASSDRWNEQFF
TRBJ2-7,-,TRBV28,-,TGTGCCAGCAGTTTCGAGTCAGGGGTTTCCGAGCAGTACTTC,CASSFESGVSEQYF
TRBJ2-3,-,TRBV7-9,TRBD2,TGTGCCAGCAGCTTAGCCGGGAGGGCCGGAGATACGCAGTATTTT,CASSLAGRAGDTQYF
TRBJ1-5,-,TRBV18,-,TGTGCCAGCTCCGGACAGACCAATCAGCCCCAGCATTTT,CASSGQTNQPQHF
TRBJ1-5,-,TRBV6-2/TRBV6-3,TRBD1,TGTGCCAGCAGCCGCTATACCGACAGGGCCTACTGGACTCCTCAGCCCCAGCATTTT,CASSRYTDRAYWTPQPQHF
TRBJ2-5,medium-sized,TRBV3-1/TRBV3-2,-,TGTGCCAGCAGCCCCCCGATTGGGACTTCGAGGAGGCAAGAGACCCAGTACTTC,CASSPPIGTSRRQETQYF